The next 11 T cell receptor beta chains were all read from a single sample in a study of shared clonotypes between healthy human individuals. Assay: immunoSEQ multiplex PCR; the TCRdb copy retains only in-frame clones and omits some. Of around 1.1 million clones listed, 70% to 80% were seen once; the top ten hold roughly 0.65%. Input material: memory CD4+ T cells from PBMCs. The subset: CD45RA-negative fraction. The receptor set was obtained from a man between 18 and 35 years old in good health. Some clones in this sample may be carry-over from other donors' samples.

This clone was detected many times. The chain recombines TRBV2 with TRBJ2-1; D perhaps matches TRBD2 (6 bases). Trimming took off 2 bases at V and 8 bases at J, with 10 bases between the two ends. The germline CDR1 and CDR2 sequences are SNHLY and FYNNEI. CDR3 length: 13 residues. The DNA of the CDR3 is TGTGCCAGCAGTGAAAGGGGAGGCTATGAGCAGTTCTTC. Its protein product is CASSERGGYEQFF.

Turning to this clone: Other nucleotide sequences from this sample produce the same CDR3. The V gene is TRBV5-1, the J gene TRBJ2-7; D is undetermined. V lost 2 bases, J lost 3 bases, and 12 bases lay in between. Germline V lookup: CDR1 SGHRS, CDR2 YFSETQ. The CDR3 is made up of 14 amino acids. The CDR3 spells CASSFGATLYEQYF. DNA for the CDR3: TGCGCCAGCAGCTTTGGCGCCACCCTCTACGAGCAGTACTTC.

The chain uses TRBV18 and TRBJ2-3; 14 bases line up with TRBD2. The junction had 6 bases not matched to a gene; V was cut back by 5 bases and J by 5 bases. Germline lookup yields CDR1 KGHSH and CDR2 LQKENI. The CDR3 extends over 16 amino acids. The CDR3 here is CASSRLAGGPEDTQYF. The CDR3 DNA follows: TGTGCCAGCTCAAGACTAGCGGGAGGGCCAGAAGATACGCAGTATTTT.

V usage is TRBV6-6 and J usage is TRBJ1-2; no clear D gene. V lost 4 bases to trimming and J lost 8 bases, with 11 bases between them. The CDR3 consists of 12 residues. Per the germline V gene, CDR1 is MNHNY and CDR2 is SVGAGI (reference sequence). CDR3 sequence (DNA): TGTGCCAGCAGTTCAGTATCGGAAGGCTACACCTTC. Encoded protein: CASSSVSEGYTF.

The CDR3 is CATSRGLAGVGEQFF. CDR3 sequence (DNA): TGTGCCACCAGCAGAGGACTAGCGGGAGTTGGTGAGCAGTTCTTC. This chain joins TRBV15 and TRBJ2-1; 12 bases match TRBD2. V shed 1 base and J 9 bases; nucleotides not matched to a gene: 4. Germline V CDR1 and CDR2: LNHNV, YYDKDF (reference sequence). This CDR3 is built from 15 residues.

V gene TRBV7-2 combines with J gene TRBJ1-2; D remains unclear. The CDR3 extends over 13 amino acids. V was shortened by 2 bases and J by 2 bases, with 6 bases between the two germline ends. CDR1 and CDR2 (germline): SGHTA, FQGNSA. The CDR3 DNA sequence: TGTGCCAGCAGCTTAATCCCCAACTATGGCTACACCTTC. Its protein product is CASSLIPNYGYTF. Based on the CDR3 plus reference TRBV7-2 and TRBJ1-2, the full variable domain is GAGVSQSPSNKVTEKGKDVELRCDPISGHTALYWYRQSLGQGLEFLIYFQGNSAPDKSGLPSDRFSAERTGGSVSTLTIQRTQQEDSAVYLCASSLIPNYGYTFGSGTRLTVV.

The V and J genes are TRBV4-3 and TRBJ2-6; 7 bases are a match to TRBD2. The J segment lost 0 bases and the V segment lost 2 bases, leaving 10 bases of the junction unmatched. CDR1 LGHNA and CDR2 YSLEER come from the germline V gene. The CDR3 runs to 19 residues. Here the CDR3 DNA reads TGCGCCAGCAGCCAATCAGCAGGACTAGTAAGCTCTGGGGCCAACGTCCTGACTTTC. Its protein is CASSQSAGLVSSGANVLTF.

The V and J genes are TRBV2 and TRBJ1-1; a weak D match, TRBD1 (5 bases). Looked up from germline, CDR1 is SNHLY and CDR2 is FYNNEI. This CDR3 contains 13 residues. The V end was cut by 6 bases, the J end by 1 base, with 9 bases between. The CDR3 spells CASRDDRNTEAFF. The CDR3 nucleotides read TGTGCCAGCAGGGATGACAGGAACACTGAAGCTTTCTTT.

The rearrangement uses TRBV15 and TRBJ2-3; a possible D gene is TRBD2 (6 bases). CDR1 and CDR2 from the germline V gene are LNHNV and YYDKDF (reference sequence). The length of the CDR3 is 16 residues. V dropped 0 bases and J dropped 9 bases, with 19 bases sitting between them. The CDR3: CATSRDRLPLGGTQYF. DNA of the CDR3: TGTGCCACCAGCAGAGATCGATTGCCGCTGGGGGGAACGCAGTATTTT.

The V call is TRBV4-2, the J call TRBJ2-7; 9 bases are a match to TRBD1. The CDR3 runs to 18 residues. Germline lookup yields CDR1 LGHNA and CDR2 YNFKEQ. V dropped 0 bases and J dropped 3; count of bases not matched to a gene: 12. The CDR3 is CASSQDSPDRGEVYEQYF. The CDR3 DNA is TGTGCCAGCAGCCAAGATTCGCCCGACAGGGGGGAGGTCTACGAGCAGTACTTC.

CDR3 DNA: TGTGCCAGCACCACCCCCACAGGGTTCAACGAGCAGTACTTC. It specifies CASTTPTGFNEQYF. The J gene is TRBJ2-7, the V gene TRBV21-1; the table's TRBD1 call for D was not verified on the DNA. TRBV21-1 is labeled a pseudogene. The CDR3 contains 14 residues.